Sequencing of this T cell receptor beta chain was carried out in a study of T-cell memory formation after mild COVID-19. Overall study findings and caveats: Among CD4+ contracting clones, most were CM and EM, and CD8+ ones EMRA.

For this clonotype: Its antigen is as yet unknown.

Via MiXCR, TCRdb re-called the 5' RACE reads, giving one row per CDR3 protein. The table records under 300,000 distinct CDR3 sequences, approximately 16% of them present only once. This TCR was recovered from a man between 18 and 35 years old who had mild COVID-19 (a few samples of this study predate the infection). Cell type and time point are not known. The specimen was PBMCs or a T cell subset sorted from them (not recorded which).

The CDR3 coding sequence is TGCGCCAGCAGCCAAGAAGCTCCACCTAGCACAGATACGCAGTATTTT. It specifies CASSQEAPPSTDTQYF. The rearrangement uses TRBV4-1 and TRBJ2-3; D gene ambiguous. With 0 bases removed from V and 0 bases from J, the gap between germline ends came to 10 bases. This CDR3 has 16 amino acids. In germline, CDR1 is MGHRA, CDR2 YSYEKL.